Sequencing of this TCR beta chain was carried out in a study of cytomegalovirus exposure and HLA in healthy donors. Study overall: Sequencing of 180 million or so T cells in an earlier analysis found about 120 million unique TCR beta sequences.

60 Vbeta and 13 Jbeta primers were used in PCR. Produced via immunoSEQ multiplex PCR; TCRdb's table is partial and in-frame only. The data hold 150,000 to 200,000 clones, with more than 70% observed a single time. As regards this clone: Its antigen is not identified.

The CDR3 contains 18 residues. V gave up 0 bases and J gave up 4 bases, with 21 bases separating them. Germline V gene sequence: CDR1 MNHEY, CDR2 SMNVEV (reference sequence). Overall study results and limits: CMV antigen specificity of three CMV-associated chains was confirmed in vitro. Most TCR sequences showed up rarely, but some public TCRs showed up in many donors. TRBV6-2, TRBV6-3 and some other V segments were unresolvable in 87-base-pair reads.

Sequenced: PBMCs. The receptor was isolated from a woman aged 40 to 50 in good health and CMV-seronegative. This rearrangement joins TRBV27 to TRBJ1-2; unclear D gene. This chain's CDR3 is CASSLSFEASISGYGYTF. The CDR3 DNA follows: TGTGCCAGCAGTTTATCCTTTGAGGCCTCAATCAGCGGCTATGGCTACACCTTC.